This paragraph covers one T cell receptor (beta chain) sequence. This sample was included in a study of blood T cell repertoires in COVID-19. On the study more broadly: Some COVID-19 samples were acute and others convalescent; all came from the United States, Italy and Spain. The analysed material was cDNA or gDNA that came from T cells, B-cell-depleted T cells, or PBMCs.

Original handling: For nucleated cells, counts were estimated from reference gene primer amplification. Sequencing used immunoSEQ multiplex PCR; TCRdb keeps in-frame clones, though not all of them. V, J and clone size reflect that table, while D and trimming were determined from the DNA. The sample lists about 200,000 clones; approximately 84% were seen once. V trimming: 4 bases; J trimming: 4 bases; junction bases outside the gene matches: 4. This CDR3 spans 15 amino acids. The germline V gene encodes CDR1 MNHEY and CDR2 SMNVEV (reference sequence). This clonotype originated in a human donor with acute or convalescent COVID-19. The donor label of this sample is uncertain. The V and J genes are TRBV27 and TRBJ2-1; TRBD1 agrees at 10 bases. The sequenced sample consisted of peripheral blood. The CDR3 bases are TGTGCCAGCAGTTCCCCGGGACAGGGGTACAATGAGCAGTTCTTC. Its protein is CASSSPGQGYNEQFF.